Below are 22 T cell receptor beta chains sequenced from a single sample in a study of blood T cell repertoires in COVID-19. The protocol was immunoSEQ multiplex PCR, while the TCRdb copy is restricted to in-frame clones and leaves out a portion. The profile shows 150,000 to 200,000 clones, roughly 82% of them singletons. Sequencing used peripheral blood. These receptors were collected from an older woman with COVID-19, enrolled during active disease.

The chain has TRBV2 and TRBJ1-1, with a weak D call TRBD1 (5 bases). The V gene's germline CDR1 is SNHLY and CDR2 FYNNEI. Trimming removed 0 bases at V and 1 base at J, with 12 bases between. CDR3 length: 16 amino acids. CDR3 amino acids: CASSEAGVKSNTEAFF. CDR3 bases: TGTGCCAGCAGTGAAGCAGGGGTTAAATCGAACACTGAAGCTTTCTTT.

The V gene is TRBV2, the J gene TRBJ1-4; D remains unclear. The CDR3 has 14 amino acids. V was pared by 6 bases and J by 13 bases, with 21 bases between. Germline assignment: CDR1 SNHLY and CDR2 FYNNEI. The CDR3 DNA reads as TGTGCCAGCAGAGATGCCAAGTCCAACAGATTACTGTTTTTT. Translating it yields CASRDAKSNRLLFF.

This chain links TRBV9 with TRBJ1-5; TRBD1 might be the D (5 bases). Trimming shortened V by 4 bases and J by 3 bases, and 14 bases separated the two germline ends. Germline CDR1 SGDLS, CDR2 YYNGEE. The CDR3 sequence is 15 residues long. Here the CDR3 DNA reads TGTGCCAGCAGCCTAGACAGCTCCAACAATCAGCCCCAGCATTTT. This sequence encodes CASSLDSSNNQPQHF.

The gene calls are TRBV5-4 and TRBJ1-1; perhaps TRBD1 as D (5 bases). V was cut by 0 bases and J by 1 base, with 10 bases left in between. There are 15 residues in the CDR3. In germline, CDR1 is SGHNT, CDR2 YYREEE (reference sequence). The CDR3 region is CASSLDLGRNTEAFF. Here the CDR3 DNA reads TGTGCCAGCAGCTTGGACTTGGGGCGGAACACTGAAGCTTTCTTT.

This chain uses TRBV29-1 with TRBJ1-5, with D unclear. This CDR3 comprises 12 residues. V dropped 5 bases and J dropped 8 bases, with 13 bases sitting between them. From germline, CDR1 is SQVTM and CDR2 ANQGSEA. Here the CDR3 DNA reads TGCAGCGTTCCCCATGGCGGGGAGCCCCAGCATTTT. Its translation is CSVPHGGEPQHF.

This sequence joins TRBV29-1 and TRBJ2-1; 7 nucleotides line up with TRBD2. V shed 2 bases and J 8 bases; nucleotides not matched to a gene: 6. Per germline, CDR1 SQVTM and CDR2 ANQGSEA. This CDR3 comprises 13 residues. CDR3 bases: TGCAGCGTTGAACGCGGGAGTTGGGATGAGCAGTTCTTC. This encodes CSVERGSWDEQFF.

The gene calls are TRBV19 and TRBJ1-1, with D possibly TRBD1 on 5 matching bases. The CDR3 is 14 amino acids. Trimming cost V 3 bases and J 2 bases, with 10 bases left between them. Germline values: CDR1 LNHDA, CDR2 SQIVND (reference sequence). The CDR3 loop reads CASSILDRNTEAFF. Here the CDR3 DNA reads TGTGCCAGTAGTATCCTCGACAGAAACACTGAAGCTTTCTTT.

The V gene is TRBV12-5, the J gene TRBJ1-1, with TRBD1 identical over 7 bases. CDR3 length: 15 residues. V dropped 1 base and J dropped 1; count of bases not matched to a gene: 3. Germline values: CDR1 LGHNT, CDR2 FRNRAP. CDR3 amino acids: CASGLGQGPNTEAFF. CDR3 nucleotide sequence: TGTGCTAGTGGTTTGGGACAGGGCCCGAACACTGAAGCTTTCTTT. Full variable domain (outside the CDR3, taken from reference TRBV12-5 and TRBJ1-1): DARVTQTPRHKVTEMGQEVTMRCQPILGHNTVFWYRQTMMQGLELLAYFRNRAPLDDSGMPKDRFSAEMPDATLATLKIQPSEPRDSAVYFCASGLGQGPNTEAFFGQGTRLTVV.

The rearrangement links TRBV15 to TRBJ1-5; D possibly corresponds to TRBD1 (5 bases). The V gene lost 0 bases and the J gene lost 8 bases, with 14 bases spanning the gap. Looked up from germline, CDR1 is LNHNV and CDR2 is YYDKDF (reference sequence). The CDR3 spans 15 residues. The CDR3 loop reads CATSRDRGLGEPQHF. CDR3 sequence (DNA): TGTGCCACCAGCAGAGATCGGGGACTAGGCGAGCCCCAGCATTTT.

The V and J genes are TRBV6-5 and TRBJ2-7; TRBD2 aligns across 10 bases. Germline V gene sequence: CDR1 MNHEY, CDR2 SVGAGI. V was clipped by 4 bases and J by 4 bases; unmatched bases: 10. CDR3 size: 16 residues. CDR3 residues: CASSWVRGLADYEQYF. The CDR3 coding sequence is TGTGCCAGCAGTTGGGTTCGAGGACTAGCGGATTACGAGCAGTACTTC.

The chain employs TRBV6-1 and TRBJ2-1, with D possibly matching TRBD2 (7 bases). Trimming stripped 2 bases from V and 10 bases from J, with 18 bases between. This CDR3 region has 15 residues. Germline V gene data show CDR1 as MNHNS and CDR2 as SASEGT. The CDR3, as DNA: TGTGCCAGCAGTGAATGGGGGGGCCGCCCGACGGAGCAGTTCTTC. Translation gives CASSEWGGRPTEQFF.

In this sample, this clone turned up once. CDR3 DNA sequence: TGTGCCACCGGGAAAGGCACCGCAGGGTCCTACGAGCAGTACTTC. This sequence encodes CATGKGTAGSYEQYF. The rearrangement links TRBV24-1 to TRBJ2-7; D perhaps matches TRBD1 (5 bases). V lost 9 bases to trimming and J lost 1 base, with 18 bases between them. The CDR3 is 15 residues long. Germline V gene data show CDR1 as KGHDR and CDR2 as SFDVKD.

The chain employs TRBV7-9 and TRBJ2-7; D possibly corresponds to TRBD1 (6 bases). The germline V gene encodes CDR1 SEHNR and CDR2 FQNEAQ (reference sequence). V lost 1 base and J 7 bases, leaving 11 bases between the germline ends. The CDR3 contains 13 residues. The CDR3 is CASSLGQASEQYF. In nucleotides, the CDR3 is TGTGCCAGCAGCTTAGGACAGGCTTCAGAGCAGTACTTC. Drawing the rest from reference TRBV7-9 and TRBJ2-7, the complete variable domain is DTGVSQNPRHKITKRGQNVTFRCDPISEHNRLYWYRQTLGQGPEFLTYFQNEAQLEKSRLLSDRFSAERPKGSFSTLEIQRTEQGDSAMYLCASSLGQASEQYFGPGTRLTVT.

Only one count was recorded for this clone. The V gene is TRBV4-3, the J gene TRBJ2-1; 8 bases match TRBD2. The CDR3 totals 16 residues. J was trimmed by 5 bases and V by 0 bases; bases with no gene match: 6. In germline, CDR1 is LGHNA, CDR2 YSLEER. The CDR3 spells CASSQDGRTSNNEQFF. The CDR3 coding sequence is TGCGCCAGCAGCCAAGATGGGAGGACTAGCAACAATGAGCAGTTCTTC.

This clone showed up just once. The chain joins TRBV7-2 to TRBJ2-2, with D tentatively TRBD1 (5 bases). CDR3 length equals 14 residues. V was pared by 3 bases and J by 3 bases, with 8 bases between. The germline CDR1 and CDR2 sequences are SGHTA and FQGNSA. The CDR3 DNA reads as TGTGCCAGCAGCTTGTTCAGGGACACCGGGGAGCTGTTTTTT. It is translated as CASSLFRDTGELFF.

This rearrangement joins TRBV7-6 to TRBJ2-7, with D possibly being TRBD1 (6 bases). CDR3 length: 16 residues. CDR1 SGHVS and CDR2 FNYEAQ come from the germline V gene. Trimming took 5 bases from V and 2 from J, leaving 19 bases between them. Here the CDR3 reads CASSPLTGPDTYEQYF. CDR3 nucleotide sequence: TGTGCCAGCAGCCCCCTAACAGGGCCCGATACCTACGAGCAGTACTTC.

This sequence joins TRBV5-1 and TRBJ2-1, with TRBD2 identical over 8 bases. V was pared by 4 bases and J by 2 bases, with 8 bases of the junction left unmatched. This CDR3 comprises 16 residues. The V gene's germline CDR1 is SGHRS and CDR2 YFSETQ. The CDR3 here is CASSPAGGAAYNEQFF. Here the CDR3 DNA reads TGCGCCAGCAGCCCCGCGGGGGGCGCAGCCTACAATGAGCAGTTCTTC.

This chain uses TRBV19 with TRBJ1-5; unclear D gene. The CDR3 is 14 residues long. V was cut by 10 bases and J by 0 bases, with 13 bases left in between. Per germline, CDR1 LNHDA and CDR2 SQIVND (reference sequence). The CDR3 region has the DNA TGTGCCACATCATTAAGCCTTAGCAATCAGCCCCAGCATTTT. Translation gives CATSLSLSNQPQHF.

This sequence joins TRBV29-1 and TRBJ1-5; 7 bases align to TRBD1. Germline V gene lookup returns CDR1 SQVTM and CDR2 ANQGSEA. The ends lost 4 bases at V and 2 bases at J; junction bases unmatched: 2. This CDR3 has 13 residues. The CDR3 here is CSVVTGGNQPQHF. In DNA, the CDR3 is TGCAGCGTTGTTACAGGGGGCAATCAGCCCCAGCATTTT.

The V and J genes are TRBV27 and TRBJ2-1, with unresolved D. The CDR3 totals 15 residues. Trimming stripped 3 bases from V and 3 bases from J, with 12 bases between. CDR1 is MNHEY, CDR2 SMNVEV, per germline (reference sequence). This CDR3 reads CASSLSREVYNEQFF. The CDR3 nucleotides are TGTGCCAGCAGTTTGTCTCGAGAGGTCTACAATGAGCAGTTCTTC.

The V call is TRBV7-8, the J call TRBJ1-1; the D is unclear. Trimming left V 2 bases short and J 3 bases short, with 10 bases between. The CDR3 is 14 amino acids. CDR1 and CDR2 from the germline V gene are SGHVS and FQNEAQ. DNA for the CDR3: TGTGCCAGCAGCTTAATGCGGGGAGACACTGAAGCTTTCTTT. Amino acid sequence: CASSLMRGDTEAFF.

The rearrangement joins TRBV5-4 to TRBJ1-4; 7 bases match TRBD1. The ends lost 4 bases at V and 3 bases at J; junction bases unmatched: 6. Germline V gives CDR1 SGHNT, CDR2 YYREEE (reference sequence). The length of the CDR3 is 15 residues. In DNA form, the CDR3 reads TGTGCCAGCAGCGTCAACAGGGGTTCTAATGAAAAACTGTTTTTT. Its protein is CASSVNRGSNEKLFF.